Sequencing of this TCR beta chain was carried out in a study of blood T cell repertoires in COVID-19. About the research overall: Donors in the United States, Italy and Spain gave samples during acute or convalescent COVID-19.

Under the authors' procedure: Estimation of nucleated cell counts was performed using reference gene primer amplification. The repertoire was sequenced with immunoSEQ multiplex PCR; TCRdb's copy has only in-frame clones and lacks some. The V and J calls and the clone size are those of that table, but D and trimming were determined from the DNA. The data contain a few hundred thousand clones, 75% to 85% of them seen just once; the ten biggest clones take up 13%. The ends were cut back, 1 base at V and 1 base at J, with 15 bases in the middle. Germline V gives CDR1 SGHRS, CDR2 YFSETQ. The CDR3 totals 16 residues.

The sequenced material came from peripheral blood. The V gene is TRBV5-1, the J gene TRBJ2-7; tentatively, D is TRBD1 (6 bases). The TCR sequence derives from a human donor in a cohort sampled during active COVID-19. CDR3 sequence reads: CASSLRWGPGSYEQYF. CDR3 nucleotide sequence: TGCGCCAGCAGCTTGAGGTGGGGGCCGGGGTCCTACGAGCAGTACTTC.